A selection of T cell receptor beta chains follows, all from one sample in a study of regulatory T cells in long-lasting Graves disease. TCRdb re-analysed the multiplex PCR reads in MiXCR, keeping a single row per CDR3 protein. There are hundreds of thousands of distinct CDR3 sequences in the sample; more than 15% occur only once, and approximately 25% lies in the top ten. Another study also made use of these data, one on T cells in Graves' hyperthyroidism and ophthalmopathy.

The sample in question was peripheral blood mononuclear cells (PBMCs), obtained at new diagnosis, from a patient treated with antithyroid drugs. Receptor source: a woman aged 40 to 65 with Graves disease. Both conserved end residues are part of each CDR3.

V	J	CDR3
TRBV12-3/TRBV12-4	TRBJ2-3	CASSRIGGGTDTQYF
TRBV6-1	TRBJ2-3	CASRSMGDTQYF
TRBV7-6	TRBJ2-3	CASSSLAGGADTQYF
TRBV30	TRBJ2-2	CAWNWADTGELFF
TRBV18	TRBJ1-4	CASSRDVPNEKLFF
TRBV18	TRBJ1-1	CASSPQRAGMNTEAFF
TRBV12-3/TRBV12-4	TRBJ1-5	CASSPSTGRALQPQHF
TRBV20-1	TRBJ2-3	CSAGLAGGLDTQYF
TRBV19	TRBJ2-1	CASSPGGFYNEQFF
TRBV12-3/TRBV12-4	TRBJ1-1	CASSLSTEAFF
TRBV6-1	TRBJ1-3	CASTLTGRSSGNTIYF
TRBV25-1	TRBJ2-7	CASFGDRGPYEQYF
TRBV4-1	TRBJ2-3	CASSQELVAGATQYF
TRBV5-1	TRBJ1-2	CASSVTDPNYGYTF
TRBV2	TRBJ2-5	CAYKGGTSVQETQYF
TRBV14	TRBJ1-1	CASSQDRSLLNTEAFF
TRBV10-3	TRBJ2-3	CAISYQGPTDTQYF
TRBV7-9	TRBJ1-1	CASSLTTSYTEAFF
TRBV2	TRBJ2-5	CASSDMAGAAPETQYF
TRBV11-3	TRBJ1-2	CASSSDDSQGYTF
TRBV10-3	TRBJ2-3	CAIRHDRVRSTDTQYF
TRBV12-3/TRBV12-4	TRBJ1-5	CASSLELGYSNQPQHF
TRBV19	TRBJ1-2	CASRPRDMNYGYTF
TRBV12-3/TRBV12-4	TRBJ2-5	CASLQGPGETQYF
TRBV19	TRBJ2-3	CATAIGDTQYF
TRBV7-9	TRBJ2-2	CASSQGGGSTGELFF
TRBV14	TRBJ1-3	CASSQEKYNRPGNTIYF
TRBV7-9	TRBJ2-2	CAMAGVTGELFF
TRBV5-1	TRBJ1-1	CASSLDRESEAFF
TRBV11-2	TRBJ1-1	CASSWTQNTEAFF
TRBV7-8	TRBJ2-1	CASSEGPFSIYNEQFF
TRBV28	TRBJ1-1	CASRPQGGGTEAFF
TRBV11-1	TRBJ2-1	CASIGQVSYNEQFF
TRBV5-1	TRBJ1-6	CASSTGTSSSYNSPLHF
TRBV7-9	TRBJ2-3	CASIPSGHRGWGTDTQYF
TRBV24-1	TRBJ1-5	CATSVAANQPQHF
TRBV20-1	TRBJ1-4	CSALPEANGKLFF
TRBV11-2	TRBJ2-1	CASSLVVDNEQFF
TRBV7-9	TRBJ2-7	CASTLASGSSYEQYF
TRBV10-3	TRBJ2-1	CAISDQLAEYNEQFF
TRBV7-8	TRBJ1-1	CASTGGRMNTEAFF
TRBV30	TRBJ2-3	CAWSAGAGGTDTQYF
TRBV4-1	TRBJ2-7	CASSQGEGHSSYEQYF
TRBV20-1	TRBJ1-6	CSARTGSRDSPLHF
TRBV6-1	TRBJ1-1	CASSNRAMNTEAFF
TRBV6-1	TRBJ1-5	CASSAATNYYSNQPQHF
TRBV11-2	TRBJ2-3	CASSLAVDTQYF
TRBV3-1	TRBJ2-5	CASSARWSGLQETQYF
TRBV20-1	TRBJ2-3	CSAGGLAGGTDTQYF
TRBV2	TRBJ1-2	CASSDQGDYGYTF
TRBV5-1	TRBJ2-1	CASTQSMGYNEQFF